The 28 T cell receptor beta chains reported below all come from one sample, sequenced in a study of OX40 agonist ivuxolimab in advanced cancers. Measured with immunoSEQ multiplex PCR; TCRdb has only the in-frame clones, and not every one. The table shows around 70,000 clones, with roughly four fifths occurring only once. Sequenced here: CD4+ or CD8+ T cells sorted from blood, sampled in a trial of the OX40 agonist ivuxolimab. Receptors were obtained from an adult with an advanced solid tumor such as melanoma, head and neck, liver or kidney cancer.

V gene TRBV9 combines with J gene TRBJ2-2; D call uncertain. CDR3 size: 13 residues. Germline assignment: CDR1 SGDLS and CDR2 YYNGEE. V was trimmed by 5 bases and J by 3 bases, leaving 8 bases between them. CDR3 amino acids: CASRMGYTGELFF. The CDR3 DNA follows: TGTGCCAGCAGAATGGGTTACACCGGGGAGCTGTTTTTT.

The rearrangement links TRBV4-3 to TRBJ1-6, with TRBD1 matching 11 bases. J was trimmed by 9 bases and V by 1 base; bases with no gene match: 8. This CDR3 has 17 amino acids. CDR1 and CDR2 from the germline V gene are LGHNA and YSLEER. CDR3 sequence reads: CASSQVTGTGGISPLHF. CDR3 DNA sequence: TGCGCCAGCAGCCAAGTGACCGGGACAGGGGGTATTTCACCCCTCCACTTT.

V and J are TRBV5-6 and TRBJ2-1, with D possibly matching TRBD2 (6 bases). The length of the CDR3 is 13 residues. V dropped 5 bases and J dropped 4 bases, with 10 bases sitting between them. From germline, CDR1 is SGHDT and CDR2 YYEEEE. The CDR3 DNA is TGTGCCAGCAGATACGGGAGTTACAATGAGCAGTTCTTC. This codes for CASRYGSYNEQFF.

This clone was observed a single time. J is TRBJ2-4 and V is TRBV4-1; maybe TRBD2 (6 bases). CDR3 size: 15 residues. Trimming removed 4 bases from V and 9 bases from J, with 19 bases in between. Germline V CDR1 and CDR2: MGHRA, YSYEKL. The CDR3 region is CASSPGGGDPGIQYF. The DNA of the CDR3 is TGCGCCAGCAGCCCTGGAGGAGGGGACCCGGGCATTCAGTACTTC.

The V call is TRBV7-9, the J call TRBJ1-2; 9 positions match TRBD1. The germline V gene encodes CDR1 SEHNR and CDR2 FQNEAQ (reference sequence). With 2 bases clipped from V and 4 bases from J, the junction kept 5 bases outside the gene matches. This CDR3 region has 15 residues. The CDR3 bases are TGTGCCAGCAGCTTATCGGGACAGGGTGCCTATGGCTACACCTTC. Its protein is CASSLSGQGAYGYTF.

J is TRBJ1-5 and V is TRBV7-2; no clear D gene. The CDR3 spans 15 residues. V was trimmed by 5 bases and J by 2 bases, leaving 13 bases between them. Germline CDR1 SGHTA, CDR2 FQGNSA. CDR3 residues: CASSPLGIGNQPQHF. In nucleotides, the CDR3 is TGTGCCAGCAGCCCCCTGGGGATAGGCAATCAGCCCCAGCATTTT.

CDR3 loop: CASSPGRTYGYTF. In DNA, the CDR3 is TGTGCCAGCAGCCCGGGCCGAACCTATGGCTACACCTTC. This chain connects TRBV14 to TRBJ1-2; D gene ambiguous. This CDR3 contains 13 residues. Germline assignment: CDR1 SGHDN and CDR2 FVKESK. V was shortened by 4 bases and J by 4 bases, with 10 bases between the two germline ends.

The gene calls are TRBV6-6 and TRBJ2-1; 8 bases match TRBD2. Germline CDR1 and CDR2: MNHNY and SVGAGI (reference sequence). V was pared by 5 bases and J by 7 bases, with 4 bases of the junction left unmatched. CDR3 size: 13 residues. CDR3 nucleotide sequence: TGTGCCAGCAGTCGCGCGGGAGGAAATGAGCAGTTCTTC. Its translation is CASSRAGGNEQFF.

The chain has TRBV4-1 and TRBJ1-1, with D perhaps matching TRBD1 (6 bases). This CDR3 spans 15 amino acids. V lost 0 bases and J 10 bases, leaving 18 bases between the germline ends. The germline V gene has CDR1 MGHRA and CDR2 YSYEKL. CDR3 DNA sequence: TGCGCCAGCAGCCAAGATGCGGGGGCTCCGCTGCGAGCTTTCTTT. This gives the protein CASSQDAGAPLRAFF.

The chain has TRBV5-4 and TRBJ2-2; 12 nucleotides align to TRBD1. The CDR3 is 16 amino acids. Trimming at V came to 3 bases and at J to 7 bases, leaving 7 bases not matched to a gene. CDR1 is SGHNT, CDR2 YYREEE, per germline (reference sequence). The CDR3 protein is CASSSRDRGRRGELFF. CDR3 DNA sequence: TGTGCCAGCAGCTCCCGGGACAGGGGGCGTCGCGGGGAGCTGTTTTTT.

This clone is classed as medium-sized. The CDR3, as DNA: TGTGCCAGCAGCTTGATGGGGGAGCGGACCAGCACAGATACGCAGTATTTT. It is translated as CASSLMGERTSTDTQYF. V and J are TRBV5-4 and TRBJ2-3; D possibly matches TRBD1 or TRBD2 (5 bases each). Trimming shortened V by 1 base and J by 0 bases, and 15 bases separated the two germline ends. This CDR3 comprises 17 residues. CDR1 is SGHNT and CDR2 is YYREEE in the germline V gene (reference sequence).

This clone was detected only a few times. This chain links TRBV2 with TRBJ1-2; 9 positions match TRBD1. Germline assignment: CDR1 SNHLY and CDR2 FYNNEI. The CDR3 covers 14 residues. V lost 6 bases and J lost 5; bases outside the gene matches: 7. This CDR3 reads CASSYQTGGYGYTF. The CDR3 DNA reads TGTGCCAGCAGCTATCAGACAGGGGGGTATGGCTACACCTTC.

This chain uses TRBV5-1 with TRBJ2-3; TRBD2 aligns across 7 bases. Germline V gene sequence: CDR1 SGHRS, CDR2 YFSETQ. The V gene end was trimmed by 2 bases and the J gene end by 0 bases; junction bases not matched to a gene: 6. This CDR3 comprises 16 residues. The CDR3 sequence: CASSFGLAASTDTQYF. The CDR3 DNA is TGCGCCAGCAGCTTTGGCCTAGCGGCTAGCACAGATACGCAGTATTTT. The entire variable domain, with the rest obtained from reference TRBV5-1 and TRBJ2-3, is as follows: KAGVTQTPRYLIKTRGQQVTLSCSPISGHRSVSWYQQTPGQGLQFLFEYFSETQRNKGNFPGRFSGRQFSNSRSEMNVSTLELGDSALYLCASSFGLAASTDTQYFGPGTRLTVL.

This chain's CDR3 is CASSFGQGSEQYF. For the CDR3, the DNA is TGTGCCAGCAGCTTCGGTCAGGGGAGCGAGCAGTACTTC. The chain is built from TRBV7-9 and TRBJ2-7, with D possibly TRBD1 on 6 matching bases. V shed 3 bases and J shed 6 bases, with 12 bases lying between them. CDR1 and CDR2 from the germline V gene are SEHNR and FQNEAQ (reference sequence). The CDR3 totals 13 residues.

This chain uses TRBV11-3 with TRBJ2-7; TRBD2 matches at 7 bases. V shed 1 base, J shed 9 bases, and the junction held 6 bases outside the gene matches. The CDR3 runs 13 residues. Per the germline V gene, CDR1 is SGHNT and CDR2 is YENEEA. DNA for the CDR3: TGTGCCAGCAGCTTAGCCTCCACGGGGGGGCAGTACTTC. Its translation is CASSLASTGGQYF.

This clone was seen a handful of times. This chain joins TRBV15 and TRBJ1-2; D unclear. V lost 1 base to trimming and J lost 1 base, with 4 bases between them. This CDR3 comprises 13 residues. Germline CDR1 and CDR2: LNHNV and YYDKDF (reference sequence). In nucleotides, the CDR3 is TGTGCCACCAGCAGAGCGGGTAACTATGGCTACACCTTC. It is translated as CATSRAGNYGYTF.

This chain connects TRBV19 to TRBJ2-7; 10 nucleotides line up with TRBD2. The CDR3 contains 15 residues. CDR1 and CDR2 (germline): LNHDA, SQIVND (reference sequence). The trim removed 5 bases at V and 4 bases at J, leaving 8 bases unmatched. CDR3 DNA sequence: TGTGCCAGTAGTTCGAGCGGGAGGGTAGTATACGAGCAGTACTTC. It translates to CASSSSGRVVYEQYF.

J is TRBJ2-7 and V is TRBV6-5; the match to TRBD2 covers 7 bases. The CDR3 is 14 residues long. In germline, CDR1 is MNHEY, CDR2 SVGAGI. Germline trimming cut 4 bases from V and 6 bases from J; bases unmatched to any gene: 9. Written as DNA, the CDR3 is TGTGCCAGCAGTTTGGCCAGCGGGAAGGGCGAGCAGTACTTC. Its protein is CASSLASGKGEQYF.

The CDR3 DNA is TGTGCCTGGAGTGACACGGACGGGGAAGCTTTCTTT. Translation: CAWSDTDGEAFF. This chain connects TRBV30 to TRBJ1-1; the D is unclear. Trimming cost V 1 base and J 8 bases, with 11 bases left between them. The CDR3 consists of 12 residues. CDR1 and CDR2 (germline): GTSNPN, SVGIG (reference sequence).

The sample holds one count of this clone. The J gene is TRBJ1-2, the V gene TRBV5-4; no clear D gene. The CDR3 consists of 13 residues. V was cut by 4 bases and J by 8 bases, with 15 bases left in between. Germline assignment: CDR1 SGHNT and CDR2 YYREEE (reference sequence). This chain's CDR3 is CASSQPIGNGYTF. The CDR3 DNA is TGTGCCAGCAGCCAACCTATAGGGAACGGCTACACCTTC. Full variable domain (missing parts from reference TRBV5-4 and TRBJ1-2): ETGVTQSPTHLIKTRGQQVTLRCSSQSGHNTVSWYQQALGQGPQFIFQYYREEENGRGNFPPRFSGLQFPNYSSELNVNALELDDSALYLCASSQPIGNGYTFGSGTRLTVV.

The rearrangement joins TRBV23-1 to TRBJ2-5; the D gene is possibly TRBD2 (5 bases). TRBV23-1 is classed as an ORF, of uncertain function. V shed 3 bases and J shed 5 bases, with 16 bases lying between them. The CDR3 consists of 15 residues. The CDR3 sequence: CASSQSEGAIETQYF. In nucleotides, the CDR3 is TGCGCCAGCAGTCAGTCCGAGGGTGCAATTGAGACCCAGTACTTC.

This clone occurred once. V and J are TRBV14 and TRBJ2-2, with TRBD1 identical over 8 bases. Germline CDR1 SGHDN, CDR2 FVKESK. V was pared by 5 bases and J by 5 bases, with 7 bases of the junction left unmatched. The CDR3 totals 15 residues. This CDR3 is CASSAKQGGTGELFF. CDR3 nucleotides: TGTGCCAGCAGCGCCAAACAGGGGGGAACCGGGGAGCTGTTTTTT.

The chain links TRBV7-2 to TRBJ2-7; no definite D call. The CDR3 is 12 residues long. V lost 5 bases, J lost 3 bases, and 8 bases lay in between. Germline V CDR1 and CDR2: SGHTA, FQGNSA. CDR3 DNA sequence: TGTGCCAGCAGCACCCTCGTCTACGAGCAGTACTTC. This codes for CASSTLVYEQYF.

This clone has only a few counts. This chain links TRBV30 with TRBJ2-7; the D is unclear. The CDR3 covers 13 residues. The germline V gene encodes CDR1 GTSNPN and CDR2 SVGIG (reference sequence). Trimming removed 3 bases at V and 3 bases at J, with 12 bases between. CDR3 in amino acids: CAWSAAVFYEQYF. DNA for the CDR3: TGTGCCTGGAGCGCCGCGGTTTTCTACGAGCAGTACTTC.

The J gene is TRBJ1-2, the V gene TRBV6-1; D remains unclear. Trimming left V 0 bases short and J 4 bases short, with 3 bases between. CDR3 length: 12 amino acids. Germline V gene data show CDR1 as MNHNS and CDR2 as SASEGT. DNA of the CDR3: TGTGCCAGCAGTGAAGCGACCTATGGCTACACCTTC. Translating it yields CASSEATYGYTF.

This chain uses TRBV4-2 with TRBJ1-4; maybe TRBD1 (6 bases). The CDR3 totals 16 residues. V lost 4 bases to trimming and J lost 10 bases, with 22 bases between them. Germline CDR1 reads LGHNA; CDR2 reads YNFKEQ. The CDR3 region is CASSPRDIFESGKLFF. The CDR3 nucleotides are TGTGCCAGCAGCCCCCGGGACATTTTTGAGAGTGGAAAACTGTTTTTT.

V usage is TRBV5-4 and J usage is TRBJ2-1, with 7 bases matching TRBD2. Losses at the gene ends were 1 base for V and 4 bases for J; bases not matched to a gene: 5. Germline CDR1 and CDR2: SGHNT and YYREEE (reference sequence). The length of the CDR3 is 15 residues. CDR3 in DNA: TGTGCCAGCAGCTTGTCCAGCGGGGCTTACAATGAGCAGTTCTTC. Translating it yields CASSLSSGAYNEQFF. The variable domain in full, completed from reference TRBV5-4 and TRBJ2-1, reads ETGVTQSPTHLIKTRGQQVTLRCSSQSGHNTVSWYQQALGQGPQFIFQYYREEENGRGNFPPRFSGLQFPNYSSELNVNALELDDSALYLCASSLSSGAYNEQFFGPGTRLTVL.

This chain links TRBV25-1 with TRBJ2-7; 10 positions agree with TRBD1. This CDR3 contains 15 residues. From germline, CDR1 is MGHDK and CDR2 SYGVNS. Trimming at V came to 5 bases and at J to 7 bases, leaving 11 bases not matched to a gene. CDR3 bases: TGTGCCAGCAGTCAACCCGGGACAGGGGCTTTGGAGCAGTACTTC. Protein: CASSQPGTGALEQYF.